Listed here are 17 T cell receptor beta chains from one sample, sequenced in a study of Graves' ophthalmopathy and Graves' hyperthyroidism. RNA transcripts were the source from which TCR beta CDR3 regions were amplified. Following a first-round RT-PCR that used HTBI primers, a second-round multiplex PCR was carried out. TCRdb passed the multiplex PCR reads through MiXCR, listing each CDR3 protein once. Of roughly 500,000 distinct CDR3 sequences listed, around 15% are singletons. The specimen was blood. The receptors were gathered from a woman in her thirties with Graves' ophthalmopathy.

This clonotype appeared a few times. It may be a read error: a sequence one base away is much more abundant. V usage is TRBV12-3 or TRBV12-4 and J usage is TRBJ2-6; either TRBD1 or TRBD2 may fit D (5 bases each). The CDR3 runs 16 residues. Written as DNA, the CDR3 is TGTGCCAGCAGTGTTGGGGGTCCAGATGGGGCCAACGTCCAGACTTTC. Translation: CASSVGGPDGANVQTF.

This clonotype has a single count. This may arise from a read error, as a much more abundant clone is one base away. The genes are TRBV5-1 and TRBJ2-5; D is unclear. Germline CDR1 reads SGHRS; CDR2 reads YFSETQ. The CDR3 extends over 14 amino acids. CDR3 nucleotides: TGCGCCATCAGCTTGGCCACTTTACAAGAGACCCAGTACTTC. It codes for CAISLATLQETQYF.

The J gene is TRBJ2-3, the V gene TRBV6-1; possibly TRBD2 for D (6 bases). The V end lost 7 bases, the J end lost 0 bases, and 14 bases lay between the germline ends. The CDR3 is 15 amino acids. From germline, CDR1 is MNHNS and CDR2 SASEGT. CDR3 DNA: TGTGCCAGCAAAATGGAGGGGTATAGCACAGATACGCAGTATTTT. This translates into CASKMEGYSTDTQYF.

This clonotype was detected many times. V is TRBV4-1 and J is TRBJ1-1; D gene uncertain. The length of the CDR3 is 16 residues. Trimming removed 1 base at V and 3 bases at J, with 15 bases between. Germline CDR1 reads MGHRA; CDR2 reads YSYEKL. This CDR3 is CASSQVPGFGDTEAFF. CDR3 bases: TGCGCCAGCAGCCAAGTCCCGGGGTTTGGGGACACTGAAGCTTTCTTT.

As concerns this clonotype: The CDR3 does not end in the conserved phenylalanine or tryptophan, so this is likely a read error. V is TRBV28 and J is TRBJ1-5; 10 bases align to TRBD1. J was trimmed by 3 bases and V by 5 bases; bases with no gene match: 4. Germline V gene sequence: CDR1 MDHEN, CDR2 SYDVKM. The CDR3 has 15 residues. CDR3 DNA: TGTGCCAGCAGTCAGACAGGGGGCGTCAATCAGCCCCAGCATGTT. Translation gives CASSQTGGVNQPQHV.

In its sample, this clonotype was seen once. A much larger clone lies one base from this, so it may be a read error. The chain joins TRBV4-1 to TRBJ1-2; 7 bases are shared with TRBD1. This CDR3 is built from 16 residues. Germline-derived CDR1 and CDR2 are MGHRA and YSYEKL. The CDR3 DNA sequence: TGCGCCAGCAGCCAGACTTCCCGAGACAGGGTTTCTGGCGACACCTTC. The encoded protein is CASSQTSRDRVSGDTF.

This clonotype was counted a few times. The chain uses TRBV6-1 and TRBJ1-5, with 7 nucleotides matching TRBD1. With V trimmed by 5 bases and J by 2 bases, 12 bases remained unmatched. Germline CDR1 reads MNHNS; CDR2 reads SASEGT. This CDR3 comprises 17 residues. As DNA, the CDR3 is TGTGCCAGCAGTCGGGGGCCCGACAGGGAACGCAATCAGCCCCAGCATTTT. The encoded protein is CASSRGPDRERNQPQHF.

Ten or more counts support this clonotype. V is TRBV6-1 and J is TRBJ1-2; a possible D gene is TRBD1 (5 bases). V was clipped by 0 bases and J by 3 bases, with 14 bases between them. CDR1 MNHNS and CDR2 SASEGT come from the germline V gene. This CDR3 is built from 16 residues. The DNA for the CDR3 is TGTGCCAGCAGTGAAGCGACGGGGGAAGCACACTATGGCTACACCTTC. Protein product: CASSEATGEAHYGYTF.

Regarding this clonotype: A much larger clone differs by one base, so this may be a read error. J is TRBJ1-5 and V is TRBV30; D uncertain. Germline V lookup: CDR1 GTSNPN, CDR2 SVGIG (reference sequence). This CDR3 is 13 amino acids long. The CDR3 bases are TGTGCCTGGAGTGTGGAAAGCAATCAGCCCCATCATTTT. It encodes CAWSVESNQPHHF.

This clonotype was seen only a few times. The chain uses TRBV11-2 and TRBJ2-2; D may be TRBD1 or TRBD2 (7 bases each). CDR1 and CDR2 (germline): SGHAT, FQNNGV. V lost 2 bases and J lost 4, with 20 bases in between. The CDR3 loop spans 18 amino acids. This chain's CDR3 is CASSLKGGAGRGTGELFF. CDR3 in DNA: TGTGCCAGCAGCTTAAAAGGGGGCGCAGGGAGGGGCACCGGGGAGCTGTTTTTT.

V is TRBV12-3 or TRBV12-4 and J is TRBJ1-3, with D maybe TRBD1 (6 bases). The V gene lost 3 bases and the J gene lost 3 bases, with 9 bases spanning the gap. The CDR3 has 14 amino acids. The CDR3 nucleotides read TGTGCCAGCAGTTTCACGGACAGTGGAAACACCATATATTTT. This sequence encodes CASSFTDSGNTIYF.

The V call is TRBV28, the J call TRBJ1-1, with D possibly TRBD1 on 6 matching bases. CDR3 length equals 15 residues. V lost 6 bases and J 11 bases, leaving 25 bases between the germline ends. The V gene's germline CDR1 is MDHEN and CDR2 SYDVKM. CDR3 loop: CASSPGGRAPRGAFF. The CDR3, as DNA: TGTGCCAGCAGCCCCGGTGGCAGGGCACCGAGGGGGGCTTTCTTT.

This clonotype appeared many times. The chain joins TRBV27 to TRBJ1-1; TRBD1 might be the D (5 bases). The germline CDR1 and CDR2 sequences are MNHEY and SMNVEV (reference sequence). Trimming left V 3 bases short and J 4 bases short, with 12 bases between. The CDR3 contains 14 residues. CDR3: CASSLGGLLTEAFF. The CDR3 coding sequence is TGTGCCAGCAGTTTGGGGGGTCTTCTCACTGAAGCTTTCTTT.

This clonotype was found many times. The rearrangement joins TRBV6-1 to TRBJ1-1; D not resolved. The germline CDR1 and CDR2 sequences are MNHNS and SASEGT. V dropped 6 bases and J dropped 6 bases, with 17 bases sitting between them. CDR3 size: 14 residues. The chain's CDR3 is CASREKRVIPEAFF. DNA of the CDR3: TGTGCCAGCAGAGAAAAGAGGGTCATCCCTGAAGCTTTCTTT.

In this sample, this clonotype turned up many times. The chain recombines TRBV20-1 with TRBJ2-2; D is uncertain. CDR1 is DFQATT, CDR2 SNEGSKA, per germline (reference sequence). The CDR3 consists of 16 residues. V shed 1 base and J shed 1 base, with 13 bases lying between them. CDR3 bases: TGCAGTGCTAGAGTTCCGGAAGATATGAACACCGGGGAGCTGTTTTTT. It specifies CSARVPEDMNTGELFF.

V usage is TRBV11-1 and J usage is TRBJ2-1; TRBD2 matches 14 bases. This CDR3 is built from 18 residues. The J segment lost 5 bases and the V segment lost 4 bases, leaving 10 bases of the junction unmatched. Germline V gene sequence: CDR1 SGHAT, CDR2 FQDESV (reference sequence). The CDR3 is CASSSSVRTSGGHNEQFF. DNA for the CDR3: TGTGCCAGCAGCTCCTCAGTGCGGACTAGCGGGGGGCACAATGAGCAGTTCTTC. Drawing the rest from reference TRBV11-1 and TRBJ2-1, the complete variable domain is EAEVAQSPRYKITEKSQAVAFWCDPISGHATLYWYRQILGQGPELLVQFQDESVVDDSQLPKDRFSAERLKGVDSTLKIQPAELGDSAMYLCASSSSVRTSGGHNEQFFGPGTRLTVL.

Details on this clonotype: The junction and the germline gene differ at one end; a read error may be behind it. The chain has TRBV7-3 and TRBJ1-1; D is undetermined. Germline values: CDR1 SGHTA, CDR2 FQGTGA. The CDR3 covers 13 residues. CDR3 nucleotides: TGTGCCTGCAGCTCCGGTATGAACACTGAAGCTTTCTTT. It codes for CACSSGMNTEAFF.